The entry that follows covers one T cell receptor beta chain sequence. The data were taken from a study of blood T cell repertoires in COVID-19. Study-wide context: The United States, Italy and Spain were the sources of the acute and convalescent COVID-19 samples.

Per the study methods: Amplifying reference gene primers gave estimates of nucleated cell counts. The table came from immunoSEQ multiplex PCR; TCRdb's copy has only in-frame clones and leaves some out. Clonal size and the V and J genes are those of that table, whereas D and trimming came from the DNA. This repertoire shows around 250,000 clones, around nine tenths found once; its top ten account for 0.85% to 0.95%. Germline CDR1 reads LGHDT; CDR2 reads YNNKEL (reference sequence). V was shortened by 1 base and J by 5 bases, with 14 bases between the two germline ends. CDR3 length: 16 amino acids. The chain combines TRBV3-1 (or the pseudogene TRBV3-2) with TRBJ1-4; the D gene is possibly TRBD1 (5 bases). Sequencing was performed on peripheral blood. This clonotype originated in a woman aged 40 to 50 who had recovered from COVID-19. The CDR3 region is CASSQAGVLGNEKLFF. The CDR3 region has the DNA TGTGCCAGCAGCCAAGCGGGGGTTTTGGGAAATGAAAAACTGTTTTTT.